The 14 T cell receptor beta chains reported below all come from one sample, sequenced in a study of cytomegalovirus exposure and HLA in healthy donors. The table came from immunoSEQ multiplex PCR; TCRdb's copy has only in-frame clones and leaves some out. The profile shows 150,000 to 180,000 clones, around 83% of them singletons. The sample taken for sequencing was PBMCs. These receptors all come from a human donor in good health.

This clone has only one observation. V and J are TRBV15 and TRBJ2-3; D ambiguous. There are 14 residues in the CDR3. Trimming pared 0 bases from V and 4 bases from J, leaving 8 bases between. Germline V gives CDR1 LNHNV, CDR2 YYDKDF (reference sequence). The chain's CDR3 is CATSRDGASDTQYF. The CDR3 DNA follows: TGTGCCACCAGCAGAGATGGAGCGTCAGATACGCAGTATTTT.

The chain combines TRBV21-1 with TRBJ1-2. TRBV21-1 is given as a pseudogene. CDR3 length: 13 amino acids. The CDR3 DNA is TGTGCCAGCAGCAAAGCAACGGGCTATGGCTACACCTTC. Its translation: CASSKATGYGYTF.

The table lists this clone with a count of one. The chain has TRBV11-2 and TRBJ1-1, with TRBD1 matching over 7 bases. The CDR3 spans 13 residues. V lost 6 bases and J lost 1; bases outside the gene matches: 2. Per germline, CDR1 SGHAT and CDR2 FQNNGV. The CDR3 sequence: CASRGQKNTEAFF. CDR3 in DNA: TGTGCCAGCAGGGGACAGAAGAACACTGAAGCTTTCTTT.

The rearrangement links TRBV11-3 to TRBJ2-1; 9 nucleotides line up with TRBD2. Germline lookup yields CDR1 SGHNT and CDR2 YENEEA. The CDR3 contains 14 residues. V lost 5 bases and J lost 6; bases outside the gene matches: 5. CDR3 nucleotides: TGTGCCAGCAGCGGCGGGGGGGCCGTCAATGAGCAGTTCTTC. Residues: CASSGGGAVNEQFF.

The genes are TRBV19 and TRBJ1-2, with 8 bases identical to TRBD1. The V segment lost 6 bases and the J segment 6 bases; nucleotides outside the gene matches: 15. Looked up from germline, CDR1 is LNHDA and CDR2 is SQIVND (reference sequence). The CDR3 runs 16 residues. In DNA form, the CDR3 reads TGTGCCAGTAGCCCGAGACAGGGGAGATATCTTGATGGCTACACCTTC. It translates to CASSPRQGRYLDGYTF.

The rearrangement uses TRBV7-9 and TRBJ1-6, with TRBD1 matching 10 bases. The CDR3 is 15 residues long. The J segment lost 10 bases and the V segment lost 2 bases, leaving 5 bases of the junction unmatched. Germline lookup yields CDR1 SEHNR and CDR2 FQNEAQ (reference sequence). CDR3 in amino acids: CASSLYGTGESPLHF. CDR3 nucleotide sequence: TGTGCCAGCAGCTTATATGGGACAGGGGAATCACCCCTCCACTTT.

The chain combines TRBV7-8 with TRBJ1-5; unclear D gene. V was pared by 2 bases and J by 7 bases, with 12 bases between. The CDR3 extends over 14 amino acids. Germline lookup yields CDR1 SGHVS and CDR2 FQNEAQ. CDR3 sequence (DNA): TGTGCCAGCAGCTTATTGGAATCGCGGCAGCCCCAGCATTTT. It is translated as CASSLLESRQPQHF.

The chain combines TRBV18 with TRBJ1-1; 8 positions match TRBD1. The length of the CDR3 is 15 residues. V trimming: 1 base; J trimming: 5 bases; junction bases outside the gene matches: 6. The germline V gene has CDR1 KGHSH and CDR2 LQKENI. CDR3 loop: CASSPQTGGSTEAFF. The CDR3 DNA follows: TGTGCCAGCTCACCACAAACAGGGGGGAGTACTGAAGCTTTCTTT.

This chain links TRBV28 with TRBJ1-5, with 7 bases matching TRBD1. CDR1 is MDHEN, CDR2 SYDVKM, per germline. This CDR3 is built from 14 residues. V dropped 4 bases and J dropped 6; count of bases not matched to a gene: 6. The CDR3 bases are TGTGCCAGCAGTTACAGGGGCGGGCGTCAGCCCCAGCATTTT. It encodes CASSYRGGRQPQHF.

The chain carries TRBV5-1 and TRBJ2-1; 16 bases are a match to TRBD2. The CDR3 has 19 residues. The ends lost 4 bases at V and 8 bases at J; junction bases unmatched: 15. Germline CDR1 and CDR2: SGHRS and YFSETQ. CDR3 loop: CASSRRTGTSGRAWDEQFF. The CDR3 DNA follows: TGCGCCAGCAGCCGCCGGACAGGGACTAGCGGGAGGGCCTGGGATGAGCAGTTCTTC.

The V gene is TRBV27, the J gene TRBJ1-2; TRBD1 matches at 7 bases. The germline V gene encodes CDR1 MNHEY and CDR2 SMNVEV (reference sequence). V was pared by 6 bases and J by 8 bases, with 15 bases of the junction left unmatched. The CDR3 has 15 amino acids. The CDR3 loop is CASSHSYRGFWGYTF. Written as DNA, the CDR3 is TGTGCCAGCAGCCACTCGTACAGGGGTTTTTGGGGCTACACCTTC.

This chain uses TRBV5-1 with TRBJ2-1; 8 bases are shared with TRBD1. The ends lost 4 bases at V and 1 base at J; junction bases unmatched: 4. Per the germline V gene, CDR1 is SGHRS and CDR2 is YFSETQ. The CDR3 totals 15 residues. The CDR3 DNA reads TGCGCCAGCAGCGCCGGACAGGGATCCTACAATGAGCAGTTCTTC. It is translated as CASSAGQGSYNEQFF.

This sequence joins TRBV7-2 and TRBJ1-6; 7 nucleotides agree with TRBD1. The CDR3 is 14 residues long. V lost 4 bases, J lost 10 bases, and 7 bases stayed unmatched. CDR1 is SGHTA, CDR2 FQGNSA, per germline. CDR3 sequence (DNA): TGTGCCAGCAGCTCCCAGGGGGTTCGGTCACCCCTCCACTTT. It encodes CASSSQGVRSPLHF. Supplemented by reference TRBV7-2 and TRBJ1-6, the full variable domain reads GAGVSQSPSNKVTEKGKDVELRCDPISGHTALYWYRQSLGQGLEFLIYFQGNSAPDKSGLPSDRFSAERTGGSVSTLTIQRTQQEDSAVYLCASSSQGVRSPLHFGNGTRLTVT.

The rearrangement uses TRBV28 and TRBJ2-7, with TRBD2 matching over 7 bases. Looked up from germline, CDR1 is MDHEN and CDR2 is SYDVKM. V shed 3 bases and J 7 bases; nucleotides not matched to a gene: 12. The CDR3 has 15 amino acids. The CDR3 DNA follows: TGTGCCAGCAGTTTTCACGCGGGGGTCCCTAGGGAGCAGTACTTC. Residues: CASSFHAGVPREQYF.